The 27 T cell receptor beta chains below were found in one sample sequenced in a study of blood T cell repertoires in COVID-19. Libraries were prepared by immunoSEQ multiplex PCR; TCRdb keeps only in-frame clonotypes and omits some of them. The sample holds more than 95,000 clones, around 90% seen once. Sequencing was performed on peripheral blood. Receptors were obtained from a human donor in a cohort sampled during active COVID-19.

This clone was detected once. The chain has TRBV20-1 and TRBJ2-1, with D possibly being TRBD1 (7 bases). V was pared by 4 bases and J by 4 bases, with 17 bases between. CDR3 size: 15 residues. The germline V gene has CDR1 DFQATT and CDR2 SNEGSKA (reference sequence). CDR3 sequence: CSANDGQGGYNEQFF. CDR3 coding DNA: TGCAGTGCTAATGACGGGCAGGGGGGTTACAATGAGCAGTTCTTC.

This CDR3 is CASSDPDGTGDEKLFF. The CDR3 coding sequence is TGCGCCAGCAGCGATCCCGACGGGACAGGGGATGAAAAACTGTTTTTT. This chain links TRBV5-1 with TRBJ1-4; 10 nucleotides agree with TRBD1. The V segment lost 4 bases and the J segment 6 bases; nucleotides outside the gene matches: 9. The CDR3 is made up of 16 amino acids. Germline V gene lookup returns CDR1 SGHRS and CDR2 YFSETQ.

The V gene is TRBV15, the J gene TRBJ1-1; no reliable D call. CDR3 size: 14 residues. Germline V CDR1 and CDR2: LNHNV, YYDKDF (reference sequence). Between the trimmed V and J ends, which lost 3 bases and 6 bases, there was a span of 14 bases. The CDR3 region has the DNA TGTGCCACCAGCAGGGACCGGGGTAGCTCTGAAGCTTTCTTT. It codes for CATSRDRGSSEAFF.

The rearrangement joins TRBV7-2 to TRBJ1-2; no clear D. Germline CDR1 and CDR2: SGHTA and FQGNSA. Deletions cut 2 bases from V and 6 bases from J, with 16 bases between. The CDR3 consists of 15 residues. CDR3 residues: CASSLYLETANGYTF. CDR3 nucleotides: TGTGCCAGCAGCTTATATCTAGAGACTGCGAATGGCTACACCTTC.

V usage is TRBV4-1 and J usage is TRBJ2-3, with D perhaps matching TRBD2 (5 bases). V dropped 5 bases and J dropped 6 bases, with 18 bases sitting between them. The germline gives CDR1 MGHRA, CDR2 YSYEKL. The CDR3 sequence is 15 residues long. The CDR3 reads CASSFSGGGLDTQYF. The CDR3 region has the DNA TGCGCCAGCAGCTTCAGCGGAGGTGGTTTGGATACGCAGTATTTT.

The V gene is TRBV5-6, the J gene TRBJ1-1; the match to TRBD1 covers 9 bases. V dropped 4 bases and J dropped 8; count of bases not matched to a gene: 6. CDR1 SGHDT and CDR2 YYEEEE come from the germline V gene. The CDR3 consists of 13 residues. The CDR3 coding sequence is TGTGCCAGCAGCATGACCGGGACAGGGGAAGCTTTCTTT. Translation: CASSMTGTGEAFF.

The chain uses TRBV28 and TRBJ1-2; tentative D call: TRBD1 (5 bases). CDR1 is MDHEN, CDR2 SYDVKM, per germline. The CDR3 totals 14 residues. Trimming removed 3 bases from V and 7 bases from J, with 15 bases in between. CDR3 protein: CASSFQGQGVGYTF. The CDR3 DNA sequence: TGTGCCAGCAGTTTTCAAGGGCAGGGTGTTGGCTACACCTTC.

The chain couples TRBV18 to TRBJ1-5; 7 nucleotides agree with TRBD1. V dropped 0 bases and J dropped 6; count of bases not matched to a gene: 5. Germline CDR1 KGHSH, CDR2 LQKENI. The CDR3 is 15 residues long. This CDR3 reads CASSPPSSGGQPQHF. The CDR3, as DNA: TGTGCCAGCTCACCACCTTCGTCAGGGGGTCAGCCCCAGCATTTT.

V usage is TRBV5-1 and J usage is TRBJ1-6, with D uncertain. Germline values: CDR1 SGHRS, CDR2 YFSETQ. The CDR3 contains 17 residues. Trimming stripped 0 bases from V and 0 bases from J, with 10 bases between. CDR3 DNA: TGCGCCAGCAGCTTGGCGGTACAGAGCTCCTATAATTCACCCCTCCACTTT. It is translated as CASSLAVQSSYNSPLHF.

CDR3: CASKQIGTANEKLFF. CDR3 DNA: TGTGCCAGTAAACAAATCGGGACAGCGAATGAAAAACTGTTTTTT. The chain couples TRBV28 to TRBJ1-4, with 7 bases matching TRBD1. The V segment lost 9 bases and the J segment 5 bases; nucleotides outside the gene matches: 12. The CDR3 covers 15 residues. The germline V gene encodes CDR1 MDHEN and CDR2 SYDVKM.

V and J are TRBV6-6 and TRBJ2-1, with 9 bases identical to TRBD2. Germline V gene sequence: CDR1 MNHNY, CDR2 SVGAGI (reference sequence). CDR3 length: 15 amino acids. The V segment lost 4 bases and the J segment 3 bases; nucleotides outside the gene matches: 4. CDR3 sequence reads: CASSWVAGDYNEQFF. In nucleotides, the CDR3 is TGTGCCAGCAGTTGGGTAGCGGGAGACTACAATGAGCAGTTCTTC.

The chain recombines TRBV5-8 with TRBJ2-6; no clear D gene. V was trimmed by 0 bases and J by 0 bases, leaving 4 bases between them. The CDR3 has 15 residues. Germline V gene sequence: CDR1 SGHTS, CDR2 YDEGEE. The CDR3 DNA follows: TGTGCCAGCAGCTTGGCAGGCTCTGGGGCCAACGTCCTGACTTTC. Protein: CASSLAGSGANVLTF.

This clone occurred once. This sequence joins TRBV9 and TRBJ2-5, with 12 bases matching TRBD2. V was pared by 4 bases and J by 5 bases, with 12 bases of the junction left unmatched. Germline V gene lookup returns CDR1 SGDLS and CDR2 YYNGEE. The CDR3 is 17 amino acids. Here the CDR3 DNA reads TGTGCCAGCAGCCTATCTAGCGGGAGGGCCTTGGGGGAGACCCAGTACTTC. Residues: CASSLSSGRALGETQYF.

Here the CDR3 reads CASRRQVTYGYTF. The CDR3 coding sequence is TGTGCCAGCAGACGACAGGTCACCTATGGCTACACCTTC. The rearrangement uses TRBV13 and TRBJ1-2, with D possibly TRBD1 on 6 matching bases. Germline loops: CDR1 PRHDT, CDR2 FYEKMQ (reference sequence). Trimming left V 6 bases short and J 4 bases short, with 12 bases between. This CDR3 is built from 13 residues.

The CDR3 protein is CSVAITGFVAEAFF. The DNA of the CDR3 is TGCAGCGTCGCGATAACAGGGTTCGTCGCTGAAGCTTTCTTT. The chain joins TRBV29-1 to TRBJ1-1, with D maybe TRBD1 (6 bases). The CDR3 has 14 amino acids. The ends were cut back, 6 bases at V and 6 bases at J, with 20 bases in the middle. CDR1 and CDR2 (germline): SQVTM, ANQGSEA.

The chain couples TRBV4-2 to TRBJ2-3; D perhaps matches TRBD1 (5 bases). The CDR3 length is 13 residues. Trimming removed 2 bases from V and 6 bases from J, with 9 bases in between. Germline CDR1 LGHNA, CDR2 YNFKEQ. CDR3 sequence (DNA): TGTGCCAGCAGCCAACAGGGTCGTGATACGCAGTATTTT. Protein sequence: CASSQQGRDTQYF.

The chain recombines TRBV6-5 with TRBJ1-1; 9 bases map to TRBD1. Germline lookup yields CDR1 MNHEY and CDR2 SVGAGI. The CDR3 totals 15 residues. Unmatched junction bases numbered 3, after V lost 0 bases and J lost 4 bases. For the CDR3, the DNA is TGTGCCAGCAGTTACTCTACGACAGGGGGCACTGAAGCTTTCTTT. Protein: CASSYSTTGGTEAFF.

The chain couples TRBV25-1 to TRBJ2-6, with TRBD1 matching over 9 bases. The CDR3 consists of 17 residues. Germline-derived CDR1 and CDR2 are MGHDK and SYGVNS. Trimming cost V 4 bases and J 0 bases; bases outside gene matches: 4. The DNA for the CDR3 is TGTGCCAGCAGTGGAAGGGACAGGGACTCTGGGGCCAACGTCCTGACTTTC. This translates into CASSGRDRDSGANVLTF. Full variable domain (outside the CDR3, taken from reference TRBV25-1 and TRBJ2-6): EADIYQTPRYLVIGTGKKITLECSQTMGHDKMYWYQQDPGMELHLIHYSYGVNSTEKGDLSSESTVSRIRTEHFPLTLESARPSHTSQYLCASSGRDRDSGANVLTFGAGSRLTVL.

The rearrangement links TRBV2 to TRBJ2-1; D not certain. In germline, CDR1 is SNHLY, CDR2 FYNNEI. Between the trimmed V and J ends, which lost 6 bases and 1 base, there was a span of 7 bases. There are 13 residues in the CDR3. The CDR3 is CASRLRSYNEQFF. CDR3 DNA sequence: TGTGCCAGCAGGTTGCGGTCCTACAATGAGCAGTTCTTC. The full variable domain, completed using reference TRBV2 and TRBJ2-1, is EPEVTQTPSHQVTQMGQEVILRCVPISNHLYFYWYRQILGQKVEFLVSFYNNEISEKSEIFDDQFSVERPDGSNFTLKIRSTKLEDSAMYFCASRLRSYNEQFFGPGTRLTVL.

The chain is built from TRBV6-6 and TRBJ2-3, with TRBD1 as a possible D gene (5 bases). This CDR3 is built from 17 residues. Per germline, CDR1 MNHNY and CDR2 SVGAGI (reference sequence). V lost 5 bases and J lost 4, with 22 bases in between. DNA of the CDR3: TGTGCCAGCAGTCCAACCCTCGGTAGGGAAGGGGCAGATACGCAGTATTTT. Residues: CASSPTLGREGADTQYF.

The chain combines TRBV15 with TRBJ2-3; D might be TRBD2 (7 bases). V shed 0 bases and J shed 4 bases, with 11 bases lying between them. The CDR3 length is 15 residues. Germline V gene lookup returns CDR1 LNHNV and CDR2 YYDKDF (reference sequence). CDR3 residues: CATSRDKGGADTQYF. The CDR3 coding sequence is TGTGCCACCAGCAGAGATAAGGGGGGGGCAGATACGCAGTATTTT.

J is TRBJ2-5 and V is TRBV7-2; D uncertain. Trimming took off 0 bases at V and 1 base at J, with 6 bases between the two ends. Germline V gene lookup returns CDR1 SGHTA and CDR2 FQGNSA. This CDR3 comprises 14 residues. CDR3 amino acids: CASSLAGPQETQYF. DNA of the CDR3: TGTGCCAGCAGCTTAGCCGGTCCCCAAGAGACCCAGTACTTC.

This clone has only a few counts. The chain is built from TRBV5-6 and TRBJ2-2; D may be TRBD1 (5 bases). The V gene's germline CDR1 is SGHDT and CDR2 YYEEEE. This CDR3 is built from 14 residues. V lost 1 base and J lost 7, with 11 bases in between. CDR3 nucleotides: TGTGCCAGCAGCTTGAGGGGAAAGGGCGGGGAGCTGTTTTTT. Translating it yields CASSLRGKGGELFF.

V usage is TRBV27 and J usage is TRBJ2-1, with 7 nucleotides matching TRBD2. The V gene's germline CDR1 is MNHEY and CDR2 SMNVEV (reference sequence). The CDR3 is 15 amino acids. Trimming removed 7 bases from V and 1 base from J; junction bases left unmatched: 7. The CDR3 loop is CASTFGGWSYNEQFF. Here the CDR3 DNA reads TGTGCCAGCACCTTCGGGGGGTGGTCCTACAATGAGCAGTTCTTC.

This chain joins TRBV9 and TRBJ2-7; D unclear. CDR3 length equals 13 residues. The V gene's germline CDR1 is SGDLS and CDR2 YYNGEE. Deletions cut 0 bases from V and 6 bases from J, with 10 bases between. In DNA, the CDR3 is TGTGCCAGCAGCGTAGTGGCGGAAACCGAGCAGTACTTC. Translated: CASSVVAETEQYF.

V is TRBV18 and J is TRBJ2-7; the D gene is possibly TRBD1 (5 bases). V lost 0 bases and J lost 1, with 13 bases in between. The length of the CDR3 is 16 residues. CDR1 is KGHSH and CDR2 is LQKENI in the germline V gene. The CDR3 loop reads CASSPPAGPNSYEQYF. The CDR3 DNA reads TGTGCCAGCTCACCACCGGCAGGGCCTAATTCCTACGAGCAGTACTTC.

This chain links TRBV5-4 with TRBJ2-6; 8 nucleotides agree with TRBD1. The CDR3 contains 16 residues. Trimming at V came to 4 bases and at J to 0 bases, leaving 3 bases not matched to a gene. Germline V gene lookup returns CDR1 SGHNT and CDR2 YYREEE (reference sequence). CDR3 coding DNA: TGTGCCAGCAGCGTGACAGGGGTCTCTGGGGCCAACGTCCTGACTTTC. Its protein is CASSVTGVSGANVLTF. The full variable domain, with the rest looked up from reference TRBV5-4 and TRBJ2-6, is ETGVTQSPTHLIKTRGQQVTLRCSSQSGHNTVSWYQQALGQGPQFIFQYYREEENGRGNFPPRFSGLQFPNYSSELNVNALELDDSALYLCASSVTGVSGANVLTFGAGSRLTVL.